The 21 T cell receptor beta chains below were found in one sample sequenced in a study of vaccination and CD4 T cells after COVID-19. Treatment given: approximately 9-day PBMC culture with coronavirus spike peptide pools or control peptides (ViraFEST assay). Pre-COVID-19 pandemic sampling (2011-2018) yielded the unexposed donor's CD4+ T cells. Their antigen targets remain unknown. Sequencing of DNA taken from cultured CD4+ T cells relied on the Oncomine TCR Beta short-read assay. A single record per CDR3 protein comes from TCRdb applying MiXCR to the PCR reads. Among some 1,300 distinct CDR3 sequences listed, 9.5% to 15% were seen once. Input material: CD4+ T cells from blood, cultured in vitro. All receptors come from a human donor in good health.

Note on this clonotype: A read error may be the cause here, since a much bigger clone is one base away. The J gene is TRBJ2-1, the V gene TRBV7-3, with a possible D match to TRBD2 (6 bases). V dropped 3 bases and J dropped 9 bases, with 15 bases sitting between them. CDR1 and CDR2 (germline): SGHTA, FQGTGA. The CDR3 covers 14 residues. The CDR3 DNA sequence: TGTGCCAGCAGCTTTCCCGGGACTGACAGTGAGCAGTTCTTC. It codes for CASSFPGTDSEQFF.

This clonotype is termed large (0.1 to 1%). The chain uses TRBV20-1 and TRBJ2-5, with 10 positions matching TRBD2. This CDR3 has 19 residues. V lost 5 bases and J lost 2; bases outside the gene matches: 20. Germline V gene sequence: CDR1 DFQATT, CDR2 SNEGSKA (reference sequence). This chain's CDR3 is CSAGRDWLAGAMLQETQYF. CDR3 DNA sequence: TGCAGTGCTGGTAGAGATTGGCTAGCGGGGGCCATGTTACAAGAGACCCAGTACTTC.

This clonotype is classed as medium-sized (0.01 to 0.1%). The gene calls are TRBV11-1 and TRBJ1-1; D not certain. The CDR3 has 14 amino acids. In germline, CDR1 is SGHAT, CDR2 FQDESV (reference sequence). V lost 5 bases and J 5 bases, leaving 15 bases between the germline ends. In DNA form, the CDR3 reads TGTGCCAGCAGCCCTGGACCAAGTCGGACTGAAGCTTTCTTT. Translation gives CASSPGPSRTEAFF.

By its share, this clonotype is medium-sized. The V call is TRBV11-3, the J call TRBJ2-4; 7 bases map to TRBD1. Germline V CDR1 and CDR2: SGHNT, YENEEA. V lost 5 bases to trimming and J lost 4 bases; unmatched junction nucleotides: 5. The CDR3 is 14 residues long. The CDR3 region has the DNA TGTGCCAGCAGCCCGGGACAGTCAAAAAACATTCAGTACTTC. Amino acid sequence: CASSPGQSKNIQYF.

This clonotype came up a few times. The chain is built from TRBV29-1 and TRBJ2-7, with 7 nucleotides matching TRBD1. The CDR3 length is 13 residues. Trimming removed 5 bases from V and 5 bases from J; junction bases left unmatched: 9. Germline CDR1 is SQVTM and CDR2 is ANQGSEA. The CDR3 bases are TGCAGCGTTAGCTTCAGACAGGGCCACGAGCAGTACTTC. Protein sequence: CSVSFRQGHEQYF.

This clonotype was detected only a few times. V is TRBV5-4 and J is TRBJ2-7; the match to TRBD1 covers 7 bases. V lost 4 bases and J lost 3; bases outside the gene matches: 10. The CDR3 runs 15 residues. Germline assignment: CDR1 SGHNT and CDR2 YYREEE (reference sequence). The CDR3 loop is CASSTGAGGVYEQYF. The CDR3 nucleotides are TGTGCCAGCAGCACTGGGGCAGGGGGAGTCTACGAGCAGTACTTC. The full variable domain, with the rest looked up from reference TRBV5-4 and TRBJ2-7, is ETGVTQSPTHLIKTRGQQVTLRCSSQSGHNTVSWYQQALGQGPQFIFQYYREEENGRGNFPPRFSGLQFPNYSSELNVNALELDDSALYLCASSTGAGGVYEQYFGPGTRLTVT.

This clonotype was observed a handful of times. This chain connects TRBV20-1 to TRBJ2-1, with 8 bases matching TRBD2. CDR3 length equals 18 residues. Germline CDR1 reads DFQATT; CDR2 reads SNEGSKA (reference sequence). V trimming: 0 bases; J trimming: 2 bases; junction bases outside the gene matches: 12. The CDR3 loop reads CSARDALQSGRAYNEQFF. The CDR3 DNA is TGCAGTGCTAGAGACGCACTCCAGAGCGGGAGAGCCTACAATGAGCAGTTCTTC.

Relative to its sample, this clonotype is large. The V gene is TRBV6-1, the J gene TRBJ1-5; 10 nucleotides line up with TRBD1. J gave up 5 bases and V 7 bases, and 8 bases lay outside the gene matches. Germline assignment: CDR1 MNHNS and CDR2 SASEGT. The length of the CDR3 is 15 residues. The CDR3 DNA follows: TGTGCCAGCACCCCCCCGGGACAGGGGCATCAGCCCCAGCATTTT. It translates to CASTPPGQGHQPQHF.

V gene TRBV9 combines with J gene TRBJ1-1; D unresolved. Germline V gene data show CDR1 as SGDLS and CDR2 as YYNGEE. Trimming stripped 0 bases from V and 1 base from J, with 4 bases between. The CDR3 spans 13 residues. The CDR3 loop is CASSVEGNTEAFF. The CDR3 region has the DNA TGTGCCAGCAGCGTAGAAGGGAACACTGAAGCTTTCTTT.

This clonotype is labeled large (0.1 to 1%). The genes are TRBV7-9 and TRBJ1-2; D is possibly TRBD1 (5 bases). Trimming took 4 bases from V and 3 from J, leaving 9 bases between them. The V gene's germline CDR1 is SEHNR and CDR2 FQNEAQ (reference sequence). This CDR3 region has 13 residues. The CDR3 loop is CASSSQTDYGYTF. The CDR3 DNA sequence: TGTGCCAGCAGCTCGCAGACAGACTATGGCTACACCTTC.

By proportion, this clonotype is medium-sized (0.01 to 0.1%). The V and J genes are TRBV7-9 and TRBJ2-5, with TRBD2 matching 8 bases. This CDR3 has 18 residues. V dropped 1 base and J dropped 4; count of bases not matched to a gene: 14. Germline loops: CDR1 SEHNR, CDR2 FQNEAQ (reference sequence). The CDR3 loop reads CASSLDPAGAPRGETQYF. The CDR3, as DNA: TGTGCCAGCAGCTTAGATCCAGCGGGGGCGCCCCGAGGAGAGACCCAGTACTTC.

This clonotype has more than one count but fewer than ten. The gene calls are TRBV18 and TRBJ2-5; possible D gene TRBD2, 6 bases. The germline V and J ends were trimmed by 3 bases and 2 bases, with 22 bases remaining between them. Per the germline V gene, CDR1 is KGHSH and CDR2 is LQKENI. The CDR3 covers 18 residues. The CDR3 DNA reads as TGTGCCAGCTCACCTTTCCACATCGGGAGAACCCCTCAAGAGACCCAGTACTTC. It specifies CASSPFHIGRTPQETQYF.

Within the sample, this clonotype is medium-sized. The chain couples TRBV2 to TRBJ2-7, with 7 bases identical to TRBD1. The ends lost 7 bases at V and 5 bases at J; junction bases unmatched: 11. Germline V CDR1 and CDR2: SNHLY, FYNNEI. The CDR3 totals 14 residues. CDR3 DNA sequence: TGTGCCAGCATGTCGGGCAGGGGGATCAACGAGCAGTACTTC. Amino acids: CASMSGRGINEQYF.

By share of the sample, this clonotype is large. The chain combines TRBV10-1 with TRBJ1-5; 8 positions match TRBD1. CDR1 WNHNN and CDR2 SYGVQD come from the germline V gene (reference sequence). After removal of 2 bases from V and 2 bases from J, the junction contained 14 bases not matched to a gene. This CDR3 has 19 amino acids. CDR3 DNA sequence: TGCGCCAGCAGTGAGCGCTTCAGGGGGCGCAGAAAGGGCAATCAGCCCCAGCATTTT. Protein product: CASSERFRGRRKGNQPQHF.

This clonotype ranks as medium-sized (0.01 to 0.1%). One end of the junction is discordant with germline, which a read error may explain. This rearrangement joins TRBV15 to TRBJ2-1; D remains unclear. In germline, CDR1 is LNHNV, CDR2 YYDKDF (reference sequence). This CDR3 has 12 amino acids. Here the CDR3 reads CATSRANGLHYF. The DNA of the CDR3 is TGTGCCACCAGCAGAGCAAATGGGTTACACTACTTC.

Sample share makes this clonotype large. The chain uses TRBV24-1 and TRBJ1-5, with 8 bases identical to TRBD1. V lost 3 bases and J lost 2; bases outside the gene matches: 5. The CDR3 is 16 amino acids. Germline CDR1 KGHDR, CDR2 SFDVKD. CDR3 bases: TGTGCCACCAGTGATCCGGACAGGGAGGGCAATCAGCCCCAGCATTTT. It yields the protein CATSDPDREGNQPQHF.

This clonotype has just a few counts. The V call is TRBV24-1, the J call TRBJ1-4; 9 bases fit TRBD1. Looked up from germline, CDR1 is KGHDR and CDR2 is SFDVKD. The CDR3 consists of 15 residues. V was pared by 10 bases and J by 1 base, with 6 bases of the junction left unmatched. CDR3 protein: CATGDRAGTNEKLFF. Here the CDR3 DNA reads TGTGCCACTGGGGACAGGGCTGGAACTAATGAAAAACTGTTTTTT.

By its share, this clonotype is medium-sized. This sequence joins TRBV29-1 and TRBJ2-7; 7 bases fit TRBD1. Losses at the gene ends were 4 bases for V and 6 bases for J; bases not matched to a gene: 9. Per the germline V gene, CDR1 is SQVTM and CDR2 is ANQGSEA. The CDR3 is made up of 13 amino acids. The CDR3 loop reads CSVVVTGMGEQYF. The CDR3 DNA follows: TGCAGCGTTGTGGTGACAGGGATGGGCGAGCAGTACTTC.

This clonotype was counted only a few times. The CDR3 region has the DNA TGTGCCAGCAGTGCTCAGGGGGCTAGTACGGGACTGTTTTTT. Encoded protein: CASSAQGASTGLFF. V gene TRBV2 combines with J gene TRBJ1-4, with TRBD1 identical over 8 bases. Germline CDR1 SNHLY, CDR2 FYNNEI. The ends lost 4 bases at V and 13 bases at J; junction bases unmatched: 11. This CDR3 spans 14 amino acids.

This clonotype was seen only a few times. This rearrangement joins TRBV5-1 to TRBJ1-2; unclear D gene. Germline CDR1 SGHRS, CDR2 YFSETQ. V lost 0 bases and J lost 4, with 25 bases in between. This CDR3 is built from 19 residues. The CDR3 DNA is TGCGCCAGCAGCTTGGAACCCGTAGCCGCGGGCGGACTAACCTATGGCTACACCTTC. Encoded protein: CASSLEPVAAGGLTYGYTF.

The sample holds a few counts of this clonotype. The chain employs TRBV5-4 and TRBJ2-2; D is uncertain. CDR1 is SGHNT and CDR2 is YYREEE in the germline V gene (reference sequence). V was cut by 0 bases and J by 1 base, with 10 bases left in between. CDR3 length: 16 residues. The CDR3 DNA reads TGTGCCAGCAGCTTGGAAATGACCAGGAACACCGGGGAGCTGTTTTTT. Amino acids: CASSLEMTRNTGELFF.